This T cell receptor beta chain is from a study of T cell repertoires and Cas9 in healthy adults (dated by TCRdb to 2016 to 2018). Describing the broader study: SpCas9-reactive T cells were characterized for multi-effector potency, cytotoxicity and lineage determination within the CD4 and CD8 compartments. Preexisting T cell immunity against the Streptococcus pyogenes Cas9 nuclease (SpCas9) used in CRISPR gene editing was examined in the study. Results the study describes overall, beyond this receptor: SpCas9-reactive regulatory T cells were reported to mitigate proliferation and function of SpCas9-reactive effector T cells in vitro.

Healthy humans were used as donors in the study. The CDR3 numbers 15 residues from cysteine through phenylalanine. The read is trimmed to its CDR3 DNA, 45 bases read in frame from base 1. V and J lose 5 bases and 3 bases, and a span of 16 bases separates them. Via the germline V gene, CDR1 is MGHDK and CDR2 SYGVNS. Comment on this clone: This clone's antigen is unknown. No base qualities exist here, and no much larger clone lies one base off it.

The library was produced with the immunoSEQ multiplex PCR assay. Drawn from immuneACCESS, this table holds only the in-frame rearrangements with V and J called that TCRdb kept. Clones are partly lost; checked studies trace under half to an unresolved V gene and leave the rest unexplained. This sample comprises 20,000 to 25,000 clones, 85% to 95% of them detected only once. Clones ranked in the top ten supply about 0.78% of the sample. This receptor was identified in a human donor in good health. Recombination connected TRBV25-1 to TRBJ1-2; D gene: possibly TRBD1, on 6 matching bases. The sequenced material came from CD4+ effector T cells (CD127+, CD25-, CD137-, CD154-) from PBMCs; culture status not recorded. In nucleotides, the sequence is TGTGCCAGCAGTCTGGGACAAGGTCGATACTATGGCTACACCTTC. This sequence encodes CASSLGQGRYYGYTF.